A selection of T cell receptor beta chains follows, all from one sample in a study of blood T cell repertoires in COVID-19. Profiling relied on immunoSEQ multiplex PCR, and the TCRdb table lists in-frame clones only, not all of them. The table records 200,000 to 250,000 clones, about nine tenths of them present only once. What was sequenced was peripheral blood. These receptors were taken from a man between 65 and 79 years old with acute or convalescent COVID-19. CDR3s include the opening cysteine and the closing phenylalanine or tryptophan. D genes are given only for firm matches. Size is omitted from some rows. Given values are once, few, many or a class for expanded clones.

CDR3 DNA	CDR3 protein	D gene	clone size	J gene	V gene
TGTGCCAGCACCGTAGTGCGGGCCGGGGAGCTGTTTTTT	CASTVVRAGELFF	-	-	TRBJ2-2	TRBV5-8
TGTGCCAGCAGTGTTAGTTTTGGTGGAGGGTCCAACACTGAAGCTTTCTTT	CASSVSFGGGSNTEAFF	-	-	TRBJ1-1	TRBV2
TGTGCCAGCAGCTTGTCAGTACCAGGGGGCGAAGAGACCCAGTACTTC	CASSLSVPGGEETQYF	TRBD1	once	TRBJ2-5	TRBV7-6
TGCGCCAGCAGCCTTGGGACTAGCGGGAGACAAGAGACCCAGTACTTC	CASSLGTSGRQETQYF	TRBD2	once	TRBJ2-5	TRBV5-1
TGTGCCAGTAGCCAGGACAGGGGGAAAAACGAGCAGTACTTC	CASSQDRGKNEQYF	TRBD1	-	TRBJ2-7	TRBV19
TGTGCCAGCAGCTTAGGCTCCGGGACAGGAAACTATGGCTACACCTTC	CASSLGSGTGNYGYTF	TRBD1	-	TRBJ1-2	TRBV7-9
TGTGCCAGCAGCCAAGAACTAGGGTCGAGGAACACTGAAGCTTTCTTT	CASSQELGSRNTEAFF	-	-	TRBJ1-1	TRBV14
TGCAGTGCTAGAAATATCGCTGAAGCTTTCTTT	CSARNIAEAFF	-	-	TRBJ1-1	TRBV20-1
TGTGCCAGCAGCATTACAGGGGTGGAAGCTTTCTTT	CASSITGVEAFF	TRBD1	once	TRBJ1-1	TRBV12-3/TRBV12-4
TGTGCCACCATGGGACAGACCTACGAGCAGTACTTC	CATMGQTYEQYF	TRBD1	-	TRBJ2-7	TRBV24-1
TGTGCTAGTGGTCCCCCGGGACAACGCTACGAGCAGTACTTC	CASGPPGQRYEQYF	-	-	TRBJ2-7	TRBV12-5
TGTGCCAGCAGGGTTGGGGGGAGGGCCGTCTACGAGCAGTACTTC	CASRVGGRAVYEQYF	TRBD2	-	TRBJ2-7	TRBV5-4
TGTGCCAGCAGTCGAAGGGAGGGCCGAAATGAGCAGTTCTTC	CASSRREGRNEQFF	TRBD2	-	TRBJ2-1	TRBV27
TGTGCCAGCAGCCAAAGGACACGATACAATGAGCAGTTCTTC	CASSQRTRYNEQFF	-	-	TRBJ2-1	TRBV3-1/TRBV3-2
TGTGCCAGCAGTTTATCGAGTAAACTAGCCTACGAGCAGTACTTC	CASSLSSKLAYEQYF	-	-	TRBJ2-7	TRBV27
TGTGCCAGCAGAGACAGGGGAGGTAACAATGAGCAGTTCTTC	CASRDRGGNNEQFF	TRBD1	-	TRBJ2-1	TRBV2
TGTGCCAGTAGTATCCGAACGGGGGTGGGCTACGAGCAGTACTTC	CASSIRTGVGYEQYF	-	-	TRBJ2-7	TRBV19
TGCGCCAGCAGCACCACAGTACCTGCGAACACCGGGGAGCTGTTTTTT	CASSTTVPANTGELFF	-	-	TRBJ2-2	TRBV5-1
TGTGCCAGCAGCTCGTTGGCGGGAAGCACCGGGGAGCTGTTTTTT	CASSSLAGSTGELFF	-	-	TRBJ2-2	TRBV5-4
TGTGCCAGCCGAGGGAACACCGGGGAGCTGTTTTTT	CASRGNTGELFF	-	-	TRBJ2-2	TRBV7-9
TGTGCCAGCAGTGAGGTAGGACAGGGGGCCTCCGAGCAGTACTTC	CASSEVGQGASEQYF	TRBD1	-	TRBJ2-7	TRBV6-1
TGTGCCAGCAGCCCCCGGAGCCTTAGCAATCAGCCCCAGCATTTT	CASSPRSLSNQPQHF	-	once	TRBJ1-5	TRBV7-8
TGTGCCAGCAGCTTGGGGACAGGGAGGCTTGGAGAGACCCAGTACTTC	CASSLGTGRLGETQYF	TRBD1	-	TRBJ2-5	TRBV5-4
TGTGCCAGCAGCTTAGATTTAACTAGCGGTTACAATGAGCAGTTCTTC	CASSLDLTSGYNEQFF	TRBD2	-	TRBJ2-1	TRBV11-2
TGTGCCAGCAGCCCGGCGACAGGGGAGTTAGCCAAAAACATTCAGTACTTC	CASSPATGELAKNIQYF	TRBD1	-	TRBJ2-4	TRBV5-4
TGTGCCAGCAGCTTAGACCCAGGGATCAACACCGGGGAGCTGTTTTTT	CASSLDPGINTGELFF	-	-	TRBJ2-2	TRBV7-9
TGTGCCAGCAGCCCGGGGACTAGCGGGAGGGCCGATGAGCAGTTCTTC	CASSPGTSGRADEQFF	TRBD2	-	TRBJ2-1	TRBV11-3
TGTGCCAGCAGTGGGACAGGGGGATTGGAACTCTCTGGAAACACCATATATTTT	CASSGTGGLELSGNTIYF	TRBD1	once	TRBJ1-3	TRBV2
TGTGCCAGCAGCTCGACTACGGAGCAGGTGAATGAGCAGTTCTTC	CASSSTTEQVNEQFF	-	once	TRBJ2-1	TRBV7-9
TGTGCCAGCAGCGTAGGCCCAGGGGTCGGCTACACCTTC	CASSVGPGVGYTF	-	-	TRBJ1-2	TRBV9
TGTGCCAGCAGCTTCCAGGGCAGGGGCTATGGCTACACCTTC	CASSFQGRGYGYTF	-	-	TRBJ1-2	TRBV5-6
TGTGCCAGCATTAAGGACAGCCAATTCACTGAAGCTTTCTTT	CASIKDSQFTEAFF	-	once	TRBJ1-1	TRBV6-6
TGTGCCAGCAGTAGAGACAGGGGGCAAGAGACCCAGTACTTC	CASSRDRGQETQYF	TRBD1	many	TRBJ2-5	TRBV2
TGTGCCACCAGTGATCCTAGCGGGAACTTGGTGACCCAGTACTTC	CATSDPSGNLVTQYF	TRBD2	-	TRBJ2-5	TRBV24-1
TGTGCCAGCTCACCAAGGGAGGGGGGCGCGGACACTGAAGCTTTCTTT	CASSPREGGADTEAFF	-	-	TRBJ1-1	TRBV18
TGTGCCAGCAGTTTAAATGAGGGAGCAGCTTTCTTT	CASSLNEGAAFF	-	-	TRBJ1-1	TRBV12-3/TRBV12-4
TGTGCCAGTAGTAATACAGGGGGATCCTATAATTCACCCCTCCACTTT	CASSNTGGSYNSPLHF	TRBD1	-	TRBJ1-6	TRBV19
TGTGCCAGCAGCTTAATGCCAGGGGGAACCAATCAGCCCCAGCATTTT	CASSLMPGGTNQPQHF	TRBD1	-	TRBJ1-5	TRBV7-2
TGTGCCAGCACCGCCCTGTCGGCGGGAACTTACAATGAGCAGTTCTTC	CASTALSAGTYNEQFF	-	-	TRBJ2-1	TRBV28
TGTGCCAGCTCACCACCGTCCGGTGGTCCTGAAGCTTTCTTT	CASSPPSGGPEAFF	-	-	TRBJ1-1	TRBV18
TGTGCCAGCTCACTGGACAGGGGGCCAGATACGCAGTATTTT	CASSLDRGPDTQYF	TRBD1	-	TRBJ2-3	TRBV18
TGTGCCAGCAGAAACCGGGACAGGGTGTTAACTTTTAACAATGAGCAGTTCTTC	CASRNRDRVLTFNNEQFF	-	few	TRBJ2-1	TRBV21-1
TGTGCCAGCTCACGGAACGGACAGATGAACACTGAAGCTTTCTTT	CASSRNGQMNTEAFF	-	-	TRBJ1-1	TRBV18
TGTGCCAGCAGCCCCACAGGGAAGGTCTACAATGAGCAGTTCTTC	CASSPTGKVYNEQFF	-	-	TRBJ2-1	TRBV3-1/TRBV3-2
TGCGCCAGCAGCCAAGACCAGTTCAGTTCTGAGTTCTTC	CASSQDQFSSEFF	-	-	TRBJ2-1	TRBV4-1
TGTGCCAGCTCACCACAGCGGTTGACTGAAGCTTTCTTT	CASSPQRLTEAFF	-	-	TRBJ1-1	TRBV18
TGTGCCAGTAGACGCAGGGACAACCAGTTCTTC	CASRRRDNQFF	-	-	TRBJ2-1	TRBV19
TGTGCCAGCGCCCAGGGAGGGCCCTTCTCCTACAATGAGCAGTTCTTC	CASAQGGPFSYNEQFF	TRBD2	-	TRBJ2-1	TRBV5-6
TGTGCCAGCAGACAGGGTTTGAACACTGAAGCTTTCTTT	CASRQGLNTEAFF	-	-	TRBJ1-1	TRBV14
TGTGCCAGCAGTGGACGGACAAGTAATAGCAATCAGCCCCAGCATTTT	CASSGRTSNSNQPQHF	-	-	TRBJ1-5	TRBV6-1
TGCGCCAGCAGCCCTGTGGCAGGGAAGTATGAGCAGTTCTTC	CASSPVAGKYEQFF	-	-	TRBJ2-1	TRBV5-1
TGTGCCAGCAGCCCCACAGGGTTGGCGGGGGAGCTGTTTTTT	CASSPTGLAGELFF	-	-	TRBJ2-2	TRBV14
TGTGCCAGTACCGGGACAGGGTCCACTGAAGCTTTCTTT	CASTGTGSTEAFF	TRBD1	once	TRBJ1-1	TRBV2
TGTGCCAGCAGCCCCGGGACAGGGAGCCAGCCCCAGCATTTT	CASSPGTGSQPQHF	TRBD1	-	TRBJ1-5	TRBV4-2
TGTGCCAGCAGTGAAGCGGGCAGGGATACGCCTTACTTC	CASSEAGRDTPYF	-	-	TRBJ2-7	TRBV2
TGCGCCAGCAGCTCCGGGACAGGGGGTCGGCAAACTGAAGCTTTCTTT	CASSSGTGGRQTEAFF	TRBD1	-	TRBJ1-1	TRBV5-1
TGTGCCAGCAGCTCTTTGGGCTATACCTACGAGCAGTACTTC	CASSSLGYTYEQYF	-	-	TRBJ2-7	TRBV7-2
TGCGCCAGCAGCTTGGCCAAAGAACAGGCTGCTGGCACTGAAGCTTTCTTT	CASSLAKEQAAGTEAFF	-	-	TRBJ1-1	TRBV5-1
TGTGCCAGCAGTTTCAGCGTTGTACAGCCCCAGCATTTT	CASSFSVVQPQHF	-	-	TRBJ1-5	TRBV28